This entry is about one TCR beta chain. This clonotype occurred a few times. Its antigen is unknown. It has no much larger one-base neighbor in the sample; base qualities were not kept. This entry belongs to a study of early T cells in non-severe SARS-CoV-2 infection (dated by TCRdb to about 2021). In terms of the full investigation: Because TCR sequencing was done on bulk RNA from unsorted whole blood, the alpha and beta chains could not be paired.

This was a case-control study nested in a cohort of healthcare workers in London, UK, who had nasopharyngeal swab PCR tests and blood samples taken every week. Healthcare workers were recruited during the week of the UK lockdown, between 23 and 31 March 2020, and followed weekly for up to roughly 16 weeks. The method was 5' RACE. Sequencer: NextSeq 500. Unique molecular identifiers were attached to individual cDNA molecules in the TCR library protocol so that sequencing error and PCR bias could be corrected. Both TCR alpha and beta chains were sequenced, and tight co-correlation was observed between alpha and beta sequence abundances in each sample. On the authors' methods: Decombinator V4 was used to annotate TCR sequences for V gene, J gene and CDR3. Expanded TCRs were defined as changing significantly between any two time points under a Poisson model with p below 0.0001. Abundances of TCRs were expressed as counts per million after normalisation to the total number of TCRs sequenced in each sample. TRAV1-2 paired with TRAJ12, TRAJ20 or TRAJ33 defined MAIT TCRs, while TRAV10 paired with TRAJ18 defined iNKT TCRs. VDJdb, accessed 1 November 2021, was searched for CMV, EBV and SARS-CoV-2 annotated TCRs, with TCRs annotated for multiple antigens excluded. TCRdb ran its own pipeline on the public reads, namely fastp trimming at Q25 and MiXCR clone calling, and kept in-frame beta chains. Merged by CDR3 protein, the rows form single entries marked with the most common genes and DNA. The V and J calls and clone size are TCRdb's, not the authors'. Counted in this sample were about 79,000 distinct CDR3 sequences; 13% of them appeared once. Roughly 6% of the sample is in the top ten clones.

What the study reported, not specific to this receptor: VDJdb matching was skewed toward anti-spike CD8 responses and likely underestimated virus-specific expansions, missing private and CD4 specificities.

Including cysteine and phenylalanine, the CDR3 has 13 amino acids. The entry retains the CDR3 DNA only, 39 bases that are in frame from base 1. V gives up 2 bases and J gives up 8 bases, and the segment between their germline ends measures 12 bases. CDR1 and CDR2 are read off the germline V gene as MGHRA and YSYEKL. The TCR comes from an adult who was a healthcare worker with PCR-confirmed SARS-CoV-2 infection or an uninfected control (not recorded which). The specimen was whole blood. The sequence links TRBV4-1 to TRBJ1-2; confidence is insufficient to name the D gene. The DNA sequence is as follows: TGCGCCAGCAGCCAAATATCGTATAACGGCTACACCTTC. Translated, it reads CASSQISYNGYTF.